The text below deals with one TCR beta chain. Antigen unknown. This sequence may be a read error, since a much larger clone differs from it by one base. Axillary draining lymph nodes of breast cancer patients supplied the node samples. These data belong to a study of breast tumors, draining lymph nodes, adjacent tissues. Study-wide points: That most tumor T cells come from lymph nodes remained unproven. The data were judged consistent with most tumor T cells coming from lymph node and expanding in tumor. Tumor TCR diversity was below lymph nodes but above nontumor tissue.

A single record per CDR3 protein comes from TCRdb applying MiXCR to the multiplex PCR reads. The data show over 200,000 distinct CDR3 sequences, with under 40% seen just once and 3% to 4% held by the top ten. CDR3 length: 14 amino acids. Between the trimmed V and J ends, which lost 3 bases and 8 bases, there was a span of 11 bases. The germline gives CDR1 MNHEY, CDR2 SVGAGI. The sample was axillary lymph node tissue. The chain recombines TRBV6-5 with TRBJ1-6; unclear D gene. The sequence came from a female donor with breast cancer. Some clones in this sample may be carry-over from other donors' samples. The CDR3 DNA is TGTGCCAGCAGTTATCGGGCTAGGGATTCACCCCTCCACTTT. Its translation: CASSYRARDSPLHF.